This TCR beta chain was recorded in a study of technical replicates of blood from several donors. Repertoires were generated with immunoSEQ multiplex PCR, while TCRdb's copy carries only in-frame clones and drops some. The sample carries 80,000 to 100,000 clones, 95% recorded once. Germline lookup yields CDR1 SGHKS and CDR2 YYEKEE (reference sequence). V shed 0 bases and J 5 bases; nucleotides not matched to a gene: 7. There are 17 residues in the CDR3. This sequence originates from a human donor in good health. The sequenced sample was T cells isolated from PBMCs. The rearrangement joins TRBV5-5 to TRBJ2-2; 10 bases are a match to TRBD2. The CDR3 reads CASSLALAGGKTGELFF. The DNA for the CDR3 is TGTGCCAGCAGCTTGGCTTTAGCGGGAGGAAAAACCGGGGAGCTGTTTTTT.